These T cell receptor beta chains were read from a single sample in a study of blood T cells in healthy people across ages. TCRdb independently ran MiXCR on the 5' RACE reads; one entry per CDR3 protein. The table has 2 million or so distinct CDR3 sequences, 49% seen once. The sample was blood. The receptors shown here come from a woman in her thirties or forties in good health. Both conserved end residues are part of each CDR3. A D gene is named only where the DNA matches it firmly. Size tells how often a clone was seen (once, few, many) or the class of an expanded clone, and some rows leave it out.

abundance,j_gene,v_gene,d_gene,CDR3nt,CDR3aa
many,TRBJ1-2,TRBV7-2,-,TGTGCCAGCAGCTTAGGAGGGGCCTATGGCTACACCTTC,CASSLGGAYGYTF
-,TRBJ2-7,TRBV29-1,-,TGCAGCGTAGCCGGGGCCTACGAGCAGTACTTC,CSVAGAYEQYF
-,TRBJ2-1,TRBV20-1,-,TGCAGTGCTATCCGCCGGCGGACCTACGAGCAGTTCTTC,CSAIRRRTYEQFF
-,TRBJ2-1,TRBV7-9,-,TGTGCCAGCAGCTCAGAACTAGCCGAGTTCTTC,CASSSELAEFF
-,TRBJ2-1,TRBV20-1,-,TGCAGTGCTTCAGAGAGCCCTCCGACAGGCTCGGGGTACAATGAGCAGTTCTTC,CSASESPPTGSGYNEQFF
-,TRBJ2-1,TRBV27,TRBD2,TGTGCCAGCAGTGCTAGCGGGGGGCCCAGGAATGAGCAGTTCTTC,CASSASGGPRNEQFF
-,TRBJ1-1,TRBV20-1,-,TGCAGTGCCGATCACAGGATTGAAGCTTTCTTT,CSADHRIEAFF
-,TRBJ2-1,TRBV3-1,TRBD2,TGTGCCAGCCGACTAGCGGGGGGTCAGCAGTTCTTC,CASRLAGGQQFF
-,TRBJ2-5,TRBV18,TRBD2,TGTGCCAGCTCACCTGGACTAGCGGGGAATGGTGAGACCCAGTACTTC,CASSPGLAGNGETQYF
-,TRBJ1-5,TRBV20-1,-,TGCAGTGTTAGTCGCGGTGACAATAGCAATCAGCCCCAGCATTTT,CSVSRGDNSNQPQHF
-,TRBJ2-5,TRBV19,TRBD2,TGTGCCAGTAGAGGACTAGCGAGTGGAGAGACCCAGTACTTC,CASRGLASGETQYF
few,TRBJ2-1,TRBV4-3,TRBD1,TGCGCCAGCAGCCAAATGAGGACAGGTACGTCCTACAATGAGCAGTTCTTC,CASSQMRTGTSYNEQFF
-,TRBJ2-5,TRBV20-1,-,TGCAGTGCTTTCTACCGGGACACGGGAGAGACCCAGTACTTC,CSAFYRDTGETQYF
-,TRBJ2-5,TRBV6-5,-,TGTGCCAGCAGTTTTCTGCCGGTGAGCCAAGAGACCCAGTACTTC,CASSFLPVSQETQYF
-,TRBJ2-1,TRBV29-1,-,TGCAGCGCCCACCGTAATGAGCAGTTCTTC,CSAHRNEQFF
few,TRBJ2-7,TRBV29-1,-,TGCAGCGCGCGGGCGCAGGCCTACGAGCAGTACTTC,CSARAQAYEQYF
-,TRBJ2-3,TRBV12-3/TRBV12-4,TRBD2,TGTGCCAGCAACTTTCTAGCGGGGGGGCCAGATACGCAGTATTTT,CASNFLAGGPDTQYF
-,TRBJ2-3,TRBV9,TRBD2,TGTGCCAGCAGTTATAGGACTAGCGGGGGGGCCGGAAGCACAGATACGCAGTATTTT,CASSYRTSGGAGSTDTQYF
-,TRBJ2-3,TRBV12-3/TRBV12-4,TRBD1,TGTGCCAGCAGAATGACGGACAGGGACACAGATACGCAGTATTTT,CASRMTDRDTDTQYF
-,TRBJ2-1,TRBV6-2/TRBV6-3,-,TGTGCCAGCAGTTACGGGGACCCGAGCTCCTACAATGAGCAGTTCTTC,CASSYGDPSSYNEQFF
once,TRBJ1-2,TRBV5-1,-,TGCGCCAGCAGCGCCTCCAGGGCGTATGGCTACACCTTC,CASSASRAYGYTF
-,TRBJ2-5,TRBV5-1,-,TGCGCCAGCAGCTTGTTCCGGACAGAAGAGACCCAGTACTTC,CASSLFRTEETQYF
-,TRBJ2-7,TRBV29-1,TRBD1,TGCAGCGTTGAGGGGGCAGTAGGGACAGGGTCCATGGTCGCCTACAATGAGCAGTACTTC,CSVEGAVGTGSMVAYNEQYF
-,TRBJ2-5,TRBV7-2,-,TGTGCCAGCCGATCCTTGGGGGCTAGCCGGGAGACCCAGTACTTC,CASRSLGASRETQYF
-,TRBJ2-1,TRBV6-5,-,TGTGCCAGCAGTCTGGTCCGGGGAAGTAATGAGCAGTTCTTC,CASSLVRGSNEQFF
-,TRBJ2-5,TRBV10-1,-,TGCGCCAGCAGTGTGTCGGCCGCCCGGGAGACCCAGTACTTC,CASSVSAARETQYF
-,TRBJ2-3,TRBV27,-,TGTGCCAGCACTCCCACAGGGAGCACAGATACGCAGTATTTT,CASTPTGSTDTQYF
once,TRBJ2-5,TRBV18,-,TGTGCCAGCTCACCACTCGGACAGACCCAAGAGACCCAGTACTTC,CASSPLGQTQETQYF
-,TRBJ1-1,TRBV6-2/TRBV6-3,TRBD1,TGTGCCAGCACTGGACAGGGGTACACTGAAGCTTTCTTT,CASTGQGYTEAFF
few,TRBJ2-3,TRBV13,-,TGTGCCAGCAGCTTAGACGTCTCGCCAGATACGCAGTATTTT,CASSLDVSPDTQYF
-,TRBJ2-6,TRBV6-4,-,TGTGCCAGCAAACGGGCGGCGTCGGACGGGGCCAACGTCCTGACTTTC,CASKRAASDGANVLTF
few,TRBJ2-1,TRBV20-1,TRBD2,TGCAGTGCGGGGACTAGTGTGTCCAATGAGCAGTTCTTC,CSAGTSVSNEQFF
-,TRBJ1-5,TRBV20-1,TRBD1,TGCGGTGCTAGAGATATCTGGACAGGGGGTGTGGAGCAGCCCCAGCATTTT,CGARDIWTGGVEQPQHF
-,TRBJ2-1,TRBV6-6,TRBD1,TGTGCCAGCAGCCTGGACAGGGAGGAGTTCTTC,CASSLDREEFF
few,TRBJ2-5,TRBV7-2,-,TGTGCCAGCAAGGTGGGGGGGCCTTCAGAGACCCAGTACTTC,CASKVGGPSETQYF
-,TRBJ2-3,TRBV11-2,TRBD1,TGTGCCAGCAGCTCCAGGCCCACAGGGGCAGATACGCAGTATTTT,CASSSRPTGADTQYF
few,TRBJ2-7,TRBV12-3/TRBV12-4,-,TGTGCCAGCCAAGAGCAGGGGGGCATCTACGAGCAGTACTTC,CASQEQGGIYEQYF
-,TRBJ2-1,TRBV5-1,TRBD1,TGCGCCAGCACCACGACAGGGGTCACCTACAATGAGCAGTTCTTC,CASTTTGVTYNEQFF
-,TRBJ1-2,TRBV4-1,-,TGCGCCAGCAGCCAAGAAGGGACTCCACGTTCTGGCTACACCTTC,CASSQEGTPRSGYTF
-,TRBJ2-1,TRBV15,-,TGTGCCACCAGCAGAGTTACTTACAATGAGCAGTTCTTC,CATSRVTYNEQFF
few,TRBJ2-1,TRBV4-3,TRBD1,TGCGCCAGCAGCCAAGTGGAGGACAGGAACGTATTACAAGGGTACAATGAGCAGTTCTTC,CASSQVEDRNVLQGYNEQFF
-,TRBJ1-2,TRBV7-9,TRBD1,TGTGCCACCGGACAGGGAGTTGCGGGGGGCTACACCTTC,CATGQGVAGGYTF
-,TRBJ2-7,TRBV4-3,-,TGCGCCCGCAGCCAGGACATGAACTCCTACGAGCAGTACTTC,CARSQDMNSYEQYF